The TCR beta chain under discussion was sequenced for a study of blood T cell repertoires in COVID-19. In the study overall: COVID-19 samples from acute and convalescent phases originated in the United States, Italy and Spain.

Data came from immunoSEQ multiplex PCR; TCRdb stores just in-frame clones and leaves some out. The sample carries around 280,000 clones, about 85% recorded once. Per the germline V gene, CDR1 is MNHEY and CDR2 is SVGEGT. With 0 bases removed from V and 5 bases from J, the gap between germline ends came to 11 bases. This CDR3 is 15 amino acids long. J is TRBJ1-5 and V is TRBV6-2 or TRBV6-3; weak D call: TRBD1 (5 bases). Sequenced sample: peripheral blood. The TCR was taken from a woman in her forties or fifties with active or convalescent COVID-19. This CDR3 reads CASSYSGPSYQPQHF. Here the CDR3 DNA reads TGTGCCAGCAGTTACTCGGGGCCGTCCTATCAGCCCCAGCATTTT.